This T cell receptor beta chain was recovered during a study of shared clonotypes between healthy human individuals. Notes on the study in general: Naive CD4 clonotypes overlapped across a few donors at approximately 5.5%.

As defined, naive CD8 cells were CD45RO-negative and positively selected for CCR7, with terminally differentiated effector memory CD45RA+ cells excluded. Germline CDR1 and CDR2: MDHEN and SYDVKM. CDR3 length equals 12 residues. Produced via immunoSEQ multiplex PCR; TCRdb's table is partial and in-frame only. The table has hundreds of thousands of clones, roughly 95% seen once. On this clone itself: The antigen is undetermined.

This TCR was recovered from a woman aged 30 to 39 in good health. The sequenced sample consisted of naive CD8+ T cells sorted from blood. The rearrangement joins TRBV28 to TRBJ2-5; D possibly uses TRBD1 or TRBD2 (6 bases each). The J call is in doubt because the DNA end fits TRBJ2-7 better. The CDR3 sequence: CASSEGVYEQYF. Written as DNA, the CDR3 is TGTGCCAGCTCGGAGGGGGTCTACGAGCAGTACTTC.